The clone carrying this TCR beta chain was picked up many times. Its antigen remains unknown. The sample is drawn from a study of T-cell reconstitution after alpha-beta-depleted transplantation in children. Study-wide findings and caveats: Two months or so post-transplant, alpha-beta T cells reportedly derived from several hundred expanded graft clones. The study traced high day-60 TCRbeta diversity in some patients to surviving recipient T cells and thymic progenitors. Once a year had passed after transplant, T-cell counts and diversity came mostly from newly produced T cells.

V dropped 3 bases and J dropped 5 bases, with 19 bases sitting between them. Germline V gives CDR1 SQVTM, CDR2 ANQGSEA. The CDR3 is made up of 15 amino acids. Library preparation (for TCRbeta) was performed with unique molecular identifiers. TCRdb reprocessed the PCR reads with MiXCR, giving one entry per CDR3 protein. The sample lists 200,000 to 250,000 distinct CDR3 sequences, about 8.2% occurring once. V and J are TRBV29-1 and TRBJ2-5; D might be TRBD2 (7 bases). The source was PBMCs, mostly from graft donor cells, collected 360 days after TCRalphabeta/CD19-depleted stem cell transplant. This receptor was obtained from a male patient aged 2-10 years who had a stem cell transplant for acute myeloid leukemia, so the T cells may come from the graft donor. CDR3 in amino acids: CSVEDRGLGGETQYF. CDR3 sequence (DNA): TGCAGCGTTGAGGATCGGGGGCTGGGAGGGGAGACCCAGTACTTC. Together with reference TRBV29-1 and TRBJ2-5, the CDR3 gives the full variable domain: SAVISQKPSRDICQRGTSLTIQCQVDSQVTMMFWYRQQPGQSLTLIATANQGSEATYESGFVIDKFPISRPNLTFSTLTVSNMSPEDSSIYLCSVEDRGLGGETQYFGPGTRLLVL.